This entry describes one T cell receptor beta chain. Its antigen is as yet unknown. Sequenced material consisted of expressed TCRB transcripts (all of the isolated RNA was reverse transcribed). This table comes from immunoSEQ multiplex PCR, and its TCRdb copy is limited to in-frame clones, with some not included. The sample has more than 150,000 clones, more than 10% seen once. With 7 bases clipped from V and 5 bases from J, the junction kept 4 bases outside the gene matches. The CDR3 length is 13 residues. Germline values: CDR1 SQVTM, CDR2 ANQGSEA. The data stem from a study of beta chain features in type 1 diabetes. Study observations and caveats: Compared with healthy donors, patients appeared to share more similar naive, central memory and regulatory TCRB repertoires.

This chain uses TRBV29-1 with TRBJ2-1, with 11 nucleotides matching TRBD2. This receptor was taken from a woman between 18 and 29 years old in good health. Source material: central memory CD4+ T cells from blood. The CDR3 is CSGLAGGDNEQFF. In nucleotides, the CDR3 is TGCAGCGGGCTAGCGGGAGGAGACAATGAGCAGTTCTTC.